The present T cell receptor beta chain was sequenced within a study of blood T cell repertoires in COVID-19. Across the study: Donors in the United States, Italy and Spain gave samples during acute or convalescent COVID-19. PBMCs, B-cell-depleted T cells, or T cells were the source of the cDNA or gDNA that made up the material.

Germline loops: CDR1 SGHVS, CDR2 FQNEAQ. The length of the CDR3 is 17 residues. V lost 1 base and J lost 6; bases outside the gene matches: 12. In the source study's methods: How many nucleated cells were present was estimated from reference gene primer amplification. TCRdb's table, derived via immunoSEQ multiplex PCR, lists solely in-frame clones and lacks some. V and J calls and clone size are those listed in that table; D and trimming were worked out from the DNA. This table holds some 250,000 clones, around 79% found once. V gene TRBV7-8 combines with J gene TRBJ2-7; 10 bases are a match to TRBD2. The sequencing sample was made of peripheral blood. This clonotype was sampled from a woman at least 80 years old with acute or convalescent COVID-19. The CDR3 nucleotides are TGTGCCAGCAGCTTAGTCGGCGGGGCACTAGCGGGGCTCGAGCAGTACTTC. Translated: CASSLVGGALAGLEQYF.